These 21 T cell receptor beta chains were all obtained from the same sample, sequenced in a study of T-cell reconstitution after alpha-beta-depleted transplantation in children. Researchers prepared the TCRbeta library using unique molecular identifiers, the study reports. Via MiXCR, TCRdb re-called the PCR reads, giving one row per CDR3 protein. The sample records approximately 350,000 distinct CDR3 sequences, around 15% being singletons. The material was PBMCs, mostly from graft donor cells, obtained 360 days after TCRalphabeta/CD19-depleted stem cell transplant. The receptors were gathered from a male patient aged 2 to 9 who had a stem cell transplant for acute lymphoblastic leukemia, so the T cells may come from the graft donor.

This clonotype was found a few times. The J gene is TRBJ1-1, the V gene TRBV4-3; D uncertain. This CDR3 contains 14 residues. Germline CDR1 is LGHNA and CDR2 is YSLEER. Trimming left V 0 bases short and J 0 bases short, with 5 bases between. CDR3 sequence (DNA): TGCGCCAGCAGCCAAGACAGGCTGAACACTGAAGCTTTCTTT. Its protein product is CASSQDRLNTEAFF.

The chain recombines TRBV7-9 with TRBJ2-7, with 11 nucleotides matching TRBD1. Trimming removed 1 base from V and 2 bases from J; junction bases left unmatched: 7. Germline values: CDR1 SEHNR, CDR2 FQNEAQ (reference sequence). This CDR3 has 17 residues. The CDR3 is CASSLVTGTGGAYEQYF. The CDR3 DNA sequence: TGTGCCAGCAGCTTAGTAACCGGGACAGGGGGGGCCTACGAGCAGTACTTC.

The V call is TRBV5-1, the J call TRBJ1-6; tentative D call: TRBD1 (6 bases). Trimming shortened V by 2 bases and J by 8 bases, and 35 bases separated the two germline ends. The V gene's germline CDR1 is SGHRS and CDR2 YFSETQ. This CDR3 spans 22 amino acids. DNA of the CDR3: TGCGCCAGCAGCTTTGATGTATTACAGGGAACAAGACCGAGAGGCGGGTATTCACCCCTCCACTTT. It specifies CASSFDVLQGTRPRGGYSPLHF.

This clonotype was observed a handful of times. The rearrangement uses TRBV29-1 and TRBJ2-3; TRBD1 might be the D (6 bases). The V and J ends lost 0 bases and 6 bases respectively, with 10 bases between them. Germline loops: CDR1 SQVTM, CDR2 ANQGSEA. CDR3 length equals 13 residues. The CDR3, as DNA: TGCAGCGTTGAAGAAACCCAGGGGGATACGCAGTATTTT. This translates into CSVEETQGDTQYF.

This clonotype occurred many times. The CDR3 loop is CASSQSWDTGELFF. CDR3 bases: TGCGCCAGCAGTCAATCGTGGGACACCGGGGAGCTGTTTTTT. The chain links TRBV23-1 to TRBJ2-2; D is ambiguous. TRBV23-1 is filed as an ORF, its function uncertain. This CDR3 spans 14 amino acids. V dropped 0 bases and J dropped 3 bases, with 5 bases sitting between them.

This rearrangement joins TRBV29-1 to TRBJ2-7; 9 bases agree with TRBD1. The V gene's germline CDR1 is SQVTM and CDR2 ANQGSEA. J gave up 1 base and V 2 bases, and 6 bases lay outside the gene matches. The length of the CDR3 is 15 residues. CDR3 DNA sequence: TGCAGCGTTGAATATGCGGGACAGGGATCCTACGAGCAGTACTTC. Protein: CSVEYAGQGSYEQYF.

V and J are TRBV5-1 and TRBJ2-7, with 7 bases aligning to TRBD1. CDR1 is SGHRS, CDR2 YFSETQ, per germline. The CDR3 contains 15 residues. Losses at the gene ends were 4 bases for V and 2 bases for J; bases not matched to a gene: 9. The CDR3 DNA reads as TGCGCCAGCAGCCCGGGACAGTTGGGAACCTACGAGCAGTACTTC. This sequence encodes CASSPGQLGTYEQYF.

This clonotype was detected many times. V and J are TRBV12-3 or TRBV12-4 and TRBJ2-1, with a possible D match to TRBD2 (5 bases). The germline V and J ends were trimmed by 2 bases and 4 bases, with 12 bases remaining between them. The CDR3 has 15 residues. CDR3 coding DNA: TGTGCCAGCAGTTTAACAGCAGGAGGATACAATGAGCAGTTCTTC. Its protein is CASSLTAGGYNEQFF.

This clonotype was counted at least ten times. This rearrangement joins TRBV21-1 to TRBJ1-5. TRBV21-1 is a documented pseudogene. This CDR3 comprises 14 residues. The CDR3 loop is CASSKANDGQPQHF. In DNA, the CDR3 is TGTGCCAGCAGCAAAGCGAATGACGGTCAGCCCCAGCATTTT.

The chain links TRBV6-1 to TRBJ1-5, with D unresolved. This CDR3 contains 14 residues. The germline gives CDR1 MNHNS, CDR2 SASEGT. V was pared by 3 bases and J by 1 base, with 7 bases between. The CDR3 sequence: CASSESLSNQPQHF. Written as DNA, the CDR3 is TGTGCCAGCAGTGAGTCCCTAAGCAATCAGCCCCAGCATTTT.

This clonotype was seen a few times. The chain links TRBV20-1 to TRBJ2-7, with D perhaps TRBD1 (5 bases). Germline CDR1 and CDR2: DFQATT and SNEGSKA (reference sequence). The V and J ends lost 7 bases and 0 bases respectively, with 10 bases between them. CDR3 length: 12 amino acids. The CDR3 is CSGAGPSYEQYF. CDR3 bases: TGCAGTGGGGCAGGGCCCTCCTACGAGCAGTACTTC.

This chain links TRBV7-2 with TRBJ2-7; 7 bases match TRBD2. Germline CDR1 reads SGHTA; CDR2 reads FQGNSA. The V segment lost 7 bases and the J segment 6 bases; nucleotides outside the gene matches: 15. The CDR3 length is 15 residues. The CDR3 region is CASTTQAGVVSEQYF. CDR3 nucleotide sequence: TGTGCCAGCACCACTCAGGCGGGAGTCGTCTCCGAGCAGTACTTC. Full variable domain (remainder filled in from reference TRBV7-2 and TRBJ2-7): GAGVSQSPSNKVTEKGKDVELRCDPISGHTALYWYRQSLGQGLEFLIYFQGNSAPDKSGLPSDRFSAERTGGSVSTLTIQRTQQEDSAVYLCASTTQAGVVSEQYFGPGTRLTVT.

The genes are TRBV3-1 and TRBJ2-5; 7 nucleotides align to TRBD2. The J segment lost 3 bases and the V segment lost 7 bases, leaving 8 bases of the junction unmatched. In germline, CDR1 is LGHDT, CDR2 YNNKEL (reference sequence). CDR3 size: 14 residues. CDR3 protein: CASIDSGLEETQYF. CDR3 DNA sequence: TGTGCCAGCATCGATAGCGGGCTCGAAGAGACCCAGTACTTC.

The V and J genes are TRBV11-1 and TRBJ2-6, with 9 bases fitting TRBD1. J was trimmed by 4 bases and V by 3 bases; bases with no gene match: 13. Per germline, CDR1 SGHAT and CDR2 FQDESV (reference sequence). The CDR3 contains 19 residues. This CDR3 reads CASSLSQGARKSGANVLTF. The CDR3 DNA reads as TGTGCCAGCAGCTTGTCACAGGGGGCGCGGAAATCCGGGGCCAACGTCCTGACTTTC.

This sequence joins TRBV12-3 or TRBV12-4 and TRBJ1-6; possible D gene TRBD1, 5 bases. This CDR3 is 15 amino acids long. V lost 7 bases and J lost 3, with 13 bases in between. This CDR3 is CASNPEGVYNSPLHF. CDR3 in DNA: TGTGCCAGCAACCCGGAAGGGGTCTATAATTCACCCCTCCACTTT.

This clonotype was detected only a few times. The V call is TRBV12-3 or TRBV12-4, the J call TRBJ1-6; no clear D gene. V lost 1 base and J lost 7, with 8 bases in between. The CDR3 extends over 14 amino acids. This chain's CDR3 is CASSLGYENSPLHF. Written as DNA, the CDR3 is TGTGCCAGCAGTTTAGGATATGAAAATTCACCCCTCCACTTT.

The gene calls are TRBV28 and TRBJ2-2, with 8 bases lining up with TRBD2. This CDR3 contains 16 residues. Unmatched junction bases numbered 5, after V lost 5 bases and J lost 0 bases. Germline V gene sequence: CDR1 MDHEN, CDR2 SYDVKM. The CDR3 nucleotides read TGTGCCAGCAGTACGGGGGGGACTCCGAACACCGGGGAGCTGTTTTTT. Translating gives CASSTGGTPNTGELFF.

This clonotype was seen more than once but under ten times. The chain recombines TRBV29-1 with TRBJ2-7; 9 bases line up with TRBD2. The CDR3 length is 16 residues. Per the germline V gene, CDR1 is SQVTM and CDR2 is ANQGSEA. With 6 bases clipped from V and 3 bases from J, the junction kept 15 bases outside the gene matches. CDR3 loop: CSVGREGQGRIYEQYF. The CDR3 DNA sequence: TGCAGCGTCGGGCGGGAGGGCCAAGGTCGAATCTACGAGCAGTACTTC.

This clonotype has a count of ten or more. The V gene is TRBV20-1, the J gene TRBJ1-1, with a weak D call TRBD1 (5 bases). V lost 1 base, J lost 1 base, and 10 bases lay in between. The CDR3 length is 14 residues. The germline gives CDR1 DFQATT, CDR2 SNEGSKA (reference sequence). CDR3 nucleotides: TGCAGTGCTAGAGTCCCCACAGGGAACACTGAAGCTTTCTTT. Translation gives CSARVPTGNTEAFF.

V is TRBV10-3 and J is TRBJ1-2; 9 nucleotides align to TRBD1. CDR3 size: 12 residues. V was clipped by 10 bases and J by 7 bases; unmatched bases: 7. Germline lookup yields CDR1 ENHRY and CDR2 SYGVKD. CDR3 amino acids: CATTTGGPGYTF. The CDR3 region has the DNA TGTGCCACGACGACAGGGGGACCTGGCTACACCTTC.

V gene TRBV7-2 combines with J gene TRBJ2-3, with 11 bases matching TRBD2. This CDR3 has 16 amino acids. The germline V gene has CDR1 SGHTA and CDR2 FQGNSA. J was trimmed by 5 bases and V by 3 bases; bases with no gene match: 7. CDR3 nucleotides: TGTGCCAGCAGCTTTCGACTAGCGGGATGGGAAGATACGCAGTATTTT. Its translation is CASSFRLAGWEDTQYF.